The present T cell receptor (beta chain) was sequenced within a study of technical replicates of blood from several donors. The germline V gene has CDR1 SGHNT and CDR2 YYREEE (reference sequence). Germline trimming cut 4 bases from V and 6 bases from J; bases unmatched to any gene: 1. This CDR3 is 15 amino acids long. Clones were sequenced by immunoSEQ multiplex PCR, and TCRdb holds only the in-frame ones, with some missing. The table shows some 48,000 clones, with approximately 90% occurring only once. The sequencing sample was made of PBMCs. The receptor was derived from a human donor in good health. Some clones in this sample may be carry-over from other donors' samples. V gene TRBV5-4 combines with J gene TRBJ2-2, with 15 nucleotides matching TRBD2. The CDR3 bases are TGTGCCAGCAGCCGGACTAGCGGGGGGGCCGGGGAGCTGTTTTTT. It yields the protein CASSRTSGGAGELFF.